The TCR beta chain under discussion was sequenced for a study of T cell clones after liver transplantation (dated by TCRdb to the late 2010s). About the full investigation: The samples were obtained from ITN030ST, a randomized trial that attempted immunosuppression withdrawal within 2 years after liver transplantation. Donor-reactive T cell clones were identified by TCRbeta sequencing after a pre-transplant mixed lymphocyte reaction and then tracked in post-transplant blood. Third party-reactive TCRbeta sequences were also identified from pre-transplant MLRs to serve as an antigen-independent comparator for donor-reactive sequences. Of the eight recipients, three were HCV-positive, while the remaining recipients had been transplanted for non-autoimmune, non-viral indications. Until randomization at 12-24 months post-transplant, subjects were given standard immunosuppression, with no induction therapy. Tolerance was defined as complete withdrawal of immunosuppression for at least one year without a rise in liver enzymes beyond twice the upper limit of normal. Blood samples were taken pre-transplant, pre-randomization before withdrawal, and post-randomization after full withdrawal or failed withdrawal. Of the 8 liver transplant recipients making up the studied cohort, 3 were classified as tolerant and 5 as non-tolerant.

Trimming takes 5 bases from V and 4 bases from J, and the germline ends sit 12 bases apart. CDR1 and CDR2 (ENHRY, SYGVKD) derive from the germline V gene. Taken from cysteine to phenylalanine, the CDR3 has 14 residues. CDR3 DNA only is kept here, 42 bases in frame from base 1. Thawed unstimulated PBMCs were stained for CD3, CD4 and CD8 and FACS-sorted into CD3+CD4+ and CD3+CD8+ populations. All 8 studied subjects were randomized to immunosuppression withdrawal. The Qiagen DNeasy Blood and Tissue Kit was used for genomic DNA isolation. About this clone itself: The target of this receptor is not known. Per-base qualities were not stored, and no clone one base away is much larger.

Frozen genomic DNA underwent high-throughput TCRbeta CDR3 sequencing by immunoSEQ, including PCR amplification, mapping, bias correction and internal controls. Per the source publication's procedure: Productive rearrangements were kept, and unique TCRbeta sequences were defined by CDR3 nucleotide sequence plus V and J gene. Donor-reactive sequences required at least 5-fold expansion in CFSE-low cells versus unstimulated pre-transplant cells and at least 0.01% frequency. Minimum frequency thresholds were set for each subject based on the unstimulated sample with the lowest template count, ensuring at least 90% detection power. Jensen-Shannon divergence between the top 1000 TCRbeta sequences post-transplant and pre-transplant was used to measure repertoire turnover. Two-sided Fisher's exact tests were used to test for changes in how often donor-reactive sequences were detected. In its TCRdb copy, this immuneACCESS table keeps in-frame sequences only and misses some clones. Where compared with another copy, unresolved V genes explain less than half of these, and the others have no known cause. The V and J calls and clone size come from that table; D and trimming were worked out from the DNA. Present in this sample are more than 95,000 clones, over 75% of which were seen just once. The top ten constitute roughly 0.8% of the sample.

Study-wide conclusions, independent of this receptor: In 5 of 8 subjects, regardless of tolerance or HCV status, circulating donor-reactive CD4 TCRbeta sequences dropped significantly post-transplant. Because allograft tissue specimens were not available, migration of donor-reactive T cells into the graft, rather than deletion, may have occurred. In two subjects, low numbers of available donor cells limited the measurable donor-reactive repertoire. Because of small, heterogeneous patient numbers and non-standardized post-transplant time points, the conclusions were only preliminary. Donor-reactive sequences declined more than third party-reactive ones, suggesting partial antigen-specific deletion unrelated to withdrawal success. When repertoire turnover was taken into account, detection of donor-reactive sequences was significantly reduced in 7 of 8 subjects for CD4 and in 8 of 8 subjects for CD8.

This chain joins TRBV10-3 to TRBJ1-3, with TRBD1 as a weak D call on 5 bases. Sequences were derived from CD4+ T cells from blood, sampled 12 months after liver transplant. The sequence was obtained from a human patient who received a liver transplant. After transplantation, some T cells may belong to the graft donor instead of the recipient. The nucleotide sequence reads TGTGCCATCAGTTCCGGGACTGACGGAAACACCATATATTTT. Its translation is CAISSGTDGNTIYF.